This is a list of T cell receptor beta chains from one sample in a study of tumor-infiltrating lymphocytes in primary liver carcinoma. TCRdb re-called the multiplex PCR reads with MiXCR, one entry per CDR3 protein. The sample holds 90,000 to 110,000 distinct CDR3 sequences, roughly 80% seen once. Sequencing was carried out using liver tumor tissue from sampling region 3. The receptors derive from a man aged 40-49 years with primary liver carcinoma and hepatitis B virus infection. Both conserved end residues are part of each CDR3. A D gene is named only where the DNA matches it firmly. The size field is filled for only some rows; it gives once, few, many or a size class.

V	J	size	D	DNA	CDR3
TRBV12-5	TRBJ2-1	NA	NA	TGTGCTAGTGGTCCCCGTTACTCCAATGAGCAGCTTTTC	CASGPRYSNEQLF
TRBV7-9	TRBJ1-3	many	NA	TGTGCCAGCAGCCCACCCTCCGGGGTGAGTGGAAACACCATATATTTT	CASSPPSGVSGNTIYF
TRBV29-1	TRBJ1-2	once	TRBD1	TGCAGCGTGGCCCACCGCCTACAGGGGGCCTTTGGCTACACCTTC	CSVAHRLQGAFGYTF
TRBV11-2	TRBJ2-1	NA	NA	TGTGCCAGCAGCTTTGATTGGGAGCAGATCTTC	CASSFDWEQIF
TRBV29-1	TRBJ1-1	NA	TRBD1	TGCAACATAGGACAGGGGTTGGGGAGCACTGAAGCTTTCTTT	CNIGQGLGSTEAFF
TRBV28	TRBJ2-7	NA	TRBD2	TGTGCCAGTGGCCCTTCAAGCGGGAGGCGGGACGAGCAGTACTTC	CASGPSSGRRDEQYF
TRBV29-1	TRBJ1-1	NA	NA	TGCAGCCTTGGGAAGACCCAGAACACTGAAGTTTTCTTT	CSLGKTQNTEVFF
TRBV11-3	TRBJ1-1	NA	NA	TGTGTCAGCAGCTTAGTAAGGGGGTCTCAAGTTTTCTTT	CVSSLVRGSQVFF
TRBV6-6	TRBJ2-4	many	NA	TGTGCCAGCAGCTTCAGTAAAAACATTCAGTACTTC	CASSFSKNIQYF
TRBV29-1	TRBJ1-1	NA	NA	TGCAGGGGGGGAGACAGCCTGAACACTGAAGCTTTATTT	CRGGDSLNTEALF
TRBV29-1	TRBJ2-5	NA	TRBD2	TGTAGCGCACTACTAGCGGAAGAGACCCAGCACTTC	CSALLAEETQHF
TRBV6-5	TRBJ2-7	once	NA	TGTGCCAGCAATTTCCCACCGGGACATGGGTCTTACGAGCAGTACTTC	CASNFPPGHGSYEQYF
TRBV28	TRBJ2-7	once	NA	TGTGCCAGCGTGGGGCAGGGCTACGAGCAGTACTTC	CASVGQGYEQYF
TRBV6-2/TRBV6-3	TRBJ2-2	NA	NA	TGTGCCAGTAGTTACACGATAGGGACAACCACAGGGGAGCTGTTTTTT	CASSYTIGTTTGELFF
TRBV6-5	TRBJ2-7	NA	NA	TGTGCCAGTAGTTCGGGTTGCGAGCAATACTTC	CASSSGCEQYF
TRBV6-1	TRBJ2-7	once	TRBD2	TGTGCCAACTGTGAAGCGCGGGGGAGACTAGCGGTCTACGAGCAGTACTTC	CANCEARGRLAVYEQYF
TRBV11-2	TRBJ2-7	few	TRBD2	TGTGCCAGCAGCTTGAGGGAGGGGAGGACTAACGGACTCAGCTCTTACGAGCAGTACTTC	CASSLREGRTNGLSSYEQYF
TRBV30	TRBJ2-6	NA	TRBD2	TGTGCCTGGACGGGACTTGCGGGGGTCTCTGGGGCCAACATCCTGACTTTC	CAWTGLAGVSGANILTF
TRBV6-5	TRBJ1-1	NA	NA	TGTGCCAGCAGCCTAAACGCCGGGCCTAGGGTAGGGACTGAAGTTTTCTTT	CASSLNAGPRVGTEVFF
TRBV29-1	TRBJ2-1	NA	TRBD2	TGTAGCGTTGAACCGTACACTAGCGGGATGTACAGTGAGCAGTTCTTC	CSVEPYTSGMYSEQFF
TRBV6-1	TRBJ1-5	NA	TRBD1	TGTGCCAGCAGTTACTTCGATCCGACAGGGGGGCTAAATCAGCCCCAGCAGTTC	CASSYFDPTGGLNQPQQF
TRBV30	TRBJ2-7	many	NA	TGTGCCTGGAGAGGAGGGTTCAGCGCCTACGAGCAGTACTTC	CAWRGGFSAYEQYF
TRBV11-2	TRBJ2-1	NA	NA	TGTACTAGCAGCTTTGACAAGGAGCAGTTCTTC	CTSSFDKEQFF
TRBV20-1	TRBJ2-1	few	TRBD2	TGCAGTGCCAGACCTCTCCACAGACTAGCGGGAACCTACAATGAGCAGTTCTTC	CSARPLHRLAGTYNEQFF
TRBV4-1	TRBJ1-2	once	NA	TGCGCCAGCAGCCAAGGTGGTGCGGGGACCTATGGCTACACCTTC	CASSQGGAGTYGYTF
TRBV6-5	TRBJ2-2	NA	NA	TGTGTCAGCAGTTACTCGAGGCCGGGACATGCCCTAGCCACCGGGGAGCTGTTTTTT	CVSSYSRPGHALATGELFF
TRBV6-1	TRBJ2-4	NA	TRBD1	TGTGCCAGCAGTGCTACAGGGGGGTTCGACAAAAACATTCAGTACTTC	CASSATGGFDKNIQYF
TRBV28	TRBJ1-2	NA	NA	TGTGCCAACAGTTTAATGGTCAACTATGGCTACACATTC	CANSLMVNYGYTF
TRBV5-5	TRBJ1-5	NA	NA	TGTGCCAGCAGCTTGGCCGTTGATAACAATCAGCCCCAGCATTTT	CASSLAVDNNQPQHF
TRBV5-1	TRBJ2-5	NA	TRBD1	TGCGCCAGCAACATGGGACGGGACAGGGGGCATAGAGAGACCCAGTACTTC	CASNMGRDRGHRETQYF
TRBV6-5	TRBJ1-2	NA	NA	TGCGCCATCCTAGACCTTGCCGCAATGCACGCCTTC	CAILDLAAMHAF
TRBV6-1	TRBJ2-3	NA	NA	TGTGCTAGCAGTGAAAGTGGGAGGAGTAGCGGTACGCAGTATTTT	CASSESGRSSGTQYF
TRBV10-3	TRBJ1-2	once	NA	TGTGCCATCAGTGAGTCGTTATGGGACTATGGCTACACCTTC	CAISESLWDYGYTF
TRBV18	TRBJ2-2	many	NA	TGTGCCAGTCGGGAAGCGTACACCGGGGAGCTGTTTTTT	CASREAYTGELFF
TRBV4-2	TRBJ2-1	NA	NA	TGTGCCAGCAGCCAAGATTGCATTACCGGCGGTGAGCATTTCTTC	CASSQDCITGGEHFF
TRBV2	TRBJ2-3	NA	TRBD1	TGTGCCAGCAGTGAACCAGGGGGAGCTACAGATACGCAGTATTTT	CASSEPGGATDTQYF
TRBV29-1	TRBJ1-1	once	NA	TGCAGTGTGGCAACAGGCATGACTGAAGCTTTCTTT	CSVATGMTEAFF
TRBV24-1	TRBJ2-1	many	TRBD2	TGTGCCACCAGTGATGTGACTAGCGGGCCTCTTAATGAGCAGTTCTTC	CATSDVTSGPLNEQFF
TRBV29-1	TRBJ2-3	NA	NA	TGTAGCGTTGAGGGCGGGGTCGGCATCACGGATACGCAGTATTTT	CSVEGGVGITDTQYF
TRBV28	TRBJ2-6	NA	TRBD1	TGTTCCAGCAGTCCGCACGGACAGGGAGGCTTTGGGGCCAACGTCCTGACTTTC	CSSSPHGQGGFGANVLTF
TRBV9	TRBJ2-1	NA	TRBD2	TGTGCCAGCAGCGCTGAGGTAGCGGGAGGATCCTACAATGAGCAGTTCTTC	CASSAEVAGGSYNEQFF
TRBV12-3/TRBV12-4	TRBJ2-5	NA	TRBD2	TGTGCCAACAGTTTAAGCGGGGTAGAGACCCAATACTTC	CANSLSGVETQYF